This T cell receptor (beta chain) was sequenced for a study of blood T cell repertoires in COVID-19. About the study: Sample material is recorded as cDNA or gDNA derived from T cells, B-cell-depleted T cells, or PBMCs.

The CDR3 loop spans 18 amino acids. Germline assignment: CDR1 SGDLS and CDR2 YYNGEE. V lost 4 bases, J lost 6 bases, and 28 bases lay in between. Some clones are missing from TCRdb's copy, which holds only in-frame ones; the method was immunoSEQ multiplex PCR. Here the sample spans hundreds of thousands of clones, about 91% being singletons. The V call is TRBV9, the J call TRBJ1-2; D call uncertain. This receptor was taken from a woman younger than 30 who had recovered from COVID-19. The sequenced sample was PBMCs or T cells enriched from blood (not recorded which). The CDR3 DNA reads TGTGCCAGCAGCCCAACCCTGGTTGGGCAGACGATGCGCGATGGCTACACCTTC. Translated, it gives CASSPTLVGQTMRDGYTF.